The clone carrying this TCR beta chain rates as large. What it binds is not known. Described treatment: roughly ten-day PBMC culture with coronavirus spike peptide pools or control peptides (ViraFEST assay). This entry comes from a study of vaccination and CD4 T cells after COVID-19. CDR3 size: 15 residues. Between the trimmed V and J ends, which lost 7 bases and 2 bases, there was a span of 12 bases. The germline V gene encodes CDR1 MDHEN and CDR2 SYDVKM. Oncomine TCR Beta short-read sequencing was applied to DNA from cultured CD4+ T cells. TCRdb independently ran MiXCR on the PCR reads; one entry per CDR3 protein. The data contain about 16,000 distinct CDR3 sequences, 35% to 45% of them singletons.

Sequenced here: CD4+ T cells from blood, cultured in vitro, sampled before SARS-CoV-2 vaccination. The genes are TRBV28 and TRBJ1-6, with D possibly matching TRBD1 (6 bases). The sequence was collected from a human donor who received a COVID-19 vaccine. The CDR3 here is CASTQDSTYNSPLHF. DNA for the CDR3: TGTGCCAGCACACAGGACAGTACCTATAATTCACCCCTCCACTTT. Supplemented by reference TRBV28 and TRBJ1-6, the full variable domain reads DVKVTQSSRYLVKRTGEKVFLECVQDMDHENMFWYRQDPGLGLRLIYFSYDVKMKEKGDIPEGYSVSREKKERFSLILESASTNQTSMYLCASTQDSTYNSPLHFGNGTRLTVT.